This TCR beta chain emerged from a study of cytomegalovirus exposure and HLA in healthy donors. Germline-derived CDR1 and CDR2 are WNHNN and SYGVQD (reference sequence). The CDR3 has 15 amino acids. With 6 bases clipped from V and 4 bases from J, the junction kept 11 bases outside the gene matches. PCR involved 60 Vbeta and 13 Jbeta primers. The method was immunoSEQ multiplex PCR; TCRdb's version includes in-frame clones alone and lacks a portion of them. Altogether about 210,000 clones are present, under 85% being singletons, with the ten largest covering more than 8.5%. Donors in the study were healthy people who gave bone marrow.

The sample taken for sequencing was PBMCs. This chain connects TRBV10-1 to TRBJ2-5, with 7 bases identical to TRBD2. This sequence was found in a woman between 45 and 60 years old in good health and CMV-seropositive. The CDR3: CASRRTKRGGETQYF. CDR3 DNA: TGCGCCAGCAGACGAACCAAGCGGGGAGGAGAGACCCAGTACTTC.